This TCR beta chain was identified in a study of memory CD4+ T cells and cytomegalovirus serostatus. The sort gate was single viable CD3+CD4+CD8-CD45RO+ cells for memory CD4+ T cells. Clones were sequenced by immunoSEQ multiplex PCR, and TCRdb holds only the in-frame ones, with some missing. Among fewer than 90,000 clones listed, under 80% were seen once. From germline, CDR1 is SQVTM and CDR2 ANQGSEA. This CDR3 has 10 amino acids. V lost 7 bases to trimming and J lost 0 bases, with 3 bases between them. Sequenced material: memory CD4+ T cells from blood. This receptor was obtained from an adult in good health and CMV-seropositive. J is TRBJ1-1 and V is TRBV29-1; D is unresolved. The CDR3 protein is CSGLNTEAFF. Written as DNA, the CDR3 is TGCAGCGGATTGAACACTGAAGCTTTCTTT.